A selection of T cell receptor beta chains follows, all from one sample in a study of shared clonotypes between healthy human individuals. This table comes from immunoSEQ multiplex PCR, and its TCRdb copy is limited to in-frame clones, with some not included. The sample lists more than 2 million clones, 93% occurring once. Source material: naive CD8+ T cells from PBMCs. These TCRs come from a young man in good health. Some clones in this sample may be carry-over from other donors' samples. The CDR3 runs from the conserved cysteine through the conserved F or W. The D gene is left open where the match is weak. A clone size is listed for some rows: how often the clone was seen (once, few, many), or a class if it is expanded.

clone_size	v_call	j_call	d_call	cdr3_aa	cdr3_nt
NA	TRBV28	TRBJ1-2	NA	CASSPLSAGTYGYTF	TGTGCCAGCAGCCCACTCTCGGCGGGAACCTATGGCTACACCTTC
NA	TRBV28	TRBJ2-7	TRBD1	CASRPTGSHEQYF	TGTGCCAGCAGGCCGACAGGGTCCCACGAGCAGTACTTC
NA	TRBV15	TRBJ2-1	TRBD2	CATSPVLAGGGNEQFF	TGTGCCACCAGCCCCGTTCTAGCGGGAGGCGGGAATGAGCAGTTCTTC
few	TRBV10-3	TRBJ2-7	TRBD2	CAISGTSGRSEQYF	TGTGCCATCAGTGGGACTAGCGGGAGAAGCGAGCAGTACTTC
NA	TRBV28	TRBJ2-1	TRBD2	CASSLFVREGVINEQFF	TGTGCCAGCAGTTTATTTGTACGGGAGGGGGTGATCAATGAGCAGTTCTTC
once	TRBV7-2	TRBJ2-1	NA	CASSPGGQVEQFF	TGTGCCAGCAGCCCCGGGGGCCAGGTTGAGCAGTTCTTC
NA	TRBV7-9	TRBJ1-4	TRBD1	CASSNRGATNEKLFF	TGTGCCAGCAGCAACAGGGGTGCAACTAATGAAAAACTGTTTTTT
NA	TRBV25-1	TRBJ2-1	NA	CASSEWETASGYNEQFF	TGTGCCAGCAGTGAATGGGAGACCGCCTCGGGGTACAATGAGCAGTTCTTC
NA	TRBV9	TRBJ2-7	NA	CASSVKHTLAGTHEQYF	TGTGCCAGCAGCGTAAAGCACACTCTGGCGGGAACCCACGAGCAGTACTTC
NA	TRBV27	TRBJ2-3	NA	CASASGVDTQYF	TGTGCCAGTGCGTCGGGAGTAGATACGCAGTATTTT
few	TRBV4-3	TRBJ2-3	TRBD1	CASSSLGTGETQYF	TGCGCCAGCAGCTCCCTAGGCACAGGGGAAACGCAGTATTTT
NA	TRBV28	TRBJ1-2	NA	CASSLGLETDYGYTF	TGTGCCAGCAGTTTGGGCCTCGAAACGGACTATGGCTACACCTTC
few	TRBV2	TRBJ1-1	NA	CAPRGGTEAFF	TGTGCCCCCCGGGGGGGCACTGAAGCTTTCTTT
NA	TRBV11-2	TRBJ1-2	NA	CASSPIDRIRGSYGYTF	TGTGCCAGCAGCCCAATAGATCGGATTCGGGGTAGCTATGGCTACACCTTC
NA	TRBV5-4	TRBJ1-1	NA	CASSQERGPTEAFF	TGTGCCAGCAGCCAAGAGAGGGGCCCCACTGAAGCTTTCTTT
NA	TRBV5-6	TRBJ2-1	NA	CASSQWNEQFF	TGTGCCAGCAGCCAGTGGAATGAGCAGTTCTTC
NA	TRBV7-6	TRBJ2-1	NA	CASSPGVSARDEQFF	TGTGCCAGCAGCCCAGGGGTGTCGGCGCGCGATGAGCAGTTCTTC
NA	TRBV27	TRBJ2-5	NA	CASSLTGGGEEETQYF	TGTGCCAGCAGTTTAACCGGGGGCGGGGAGGAAGAGACCCAGTACTTC
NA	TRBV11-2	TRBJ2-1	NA	CASSLGAKIEQFF	TGTGCCAGCAGCTTGGGTGCTAAGATTGAGCAGTTCTTC
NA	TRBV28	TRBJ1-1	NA	CASSFYRVRMNTEAFF	TGTGCCAGCAGTTTTTACAGGGTGAGAATGAACACTGAAGCTTTCTTT
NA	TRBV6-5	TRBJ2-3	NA	CASSYIGNTDTQYF	TGTGCCAGCAGTTATATCGGTAACACAGATACGCAGTATTTT
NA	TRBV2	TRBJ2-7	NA	CASSGLARPYEQYF	TGTGCCAGCAGTGGCCTAGCGCGTCCATACGAGCAGTACTTC
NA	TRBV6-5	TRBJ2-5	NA	CASSHRVDLQETQYF	TGTGCCAGCAGTCACCGGGTGGATCTTCAAGAGACCCAGTACTTC
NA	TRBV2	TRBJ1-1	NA	CASDGPPLLKEAFF	TGTGCCAGCGACGGTCCGCCCCTGCTGAAAGAAGCTTTCTTT
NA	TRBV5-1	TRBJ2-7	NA	CASTFSRTIYEQYF	TGCGCCAGCACCTTCTCGCGGACTATCTACGAGCAGTACTTC
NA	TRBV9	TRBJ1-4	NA	CASSEGRGEKLFF	TGTGCCAGCAGCGAGGGGAGGGGTGAAAAACTGTTTTTT
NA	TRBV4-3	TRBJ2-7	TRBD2	CASSPGTTGYEQYF	TGCGCCAGCAGCCCGGGGACTACGGGGTACGAGCAGTACTTC
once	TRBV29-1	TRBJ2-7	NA	CSVWKPQWDEQYF	TGCAGCGTTTGGAAGCCGCAGTGGGACGAGCAGTACTTC
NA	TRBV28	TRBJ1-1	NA	CASRSYVNTEAFF	TGTGCCAGCAGATCGTATGTGAACACTGAAGCTTTCTTT
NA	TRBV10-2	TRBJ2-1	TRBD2	CASSETSGKLEQFF	TGCGCCAGCAGTGAGACTAGCGGGAAGCTTGAGCAGTTCTTC
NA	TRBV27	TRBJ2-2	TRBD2	CASSSGLAGGGELFF	TGTGCCAGCAGTTCTGGACTAGCGGGAGGCGGGGAGCTGTTTTTT
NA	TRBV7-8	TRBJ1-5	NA	CASSDSPWGRYSNQPQHF	TGTGCCAGCAGCGACTCACCTTGGGGGCGGTATAGCAATCAGCCCCAGCATTTT
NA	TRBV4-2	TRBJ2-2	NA	CASSQERERAHLPYGELFF	TGTGCCAGCAGCCAAGAGAGGGAGCGGGCCCACTTGCCTTATGGGGAGCTGTTTTTT
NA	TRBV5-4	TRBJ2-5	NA	CASSYSLRETQYF	TGTGCCAGCAGCTACAGCTTAAGGGAGACCCAGTACTTC
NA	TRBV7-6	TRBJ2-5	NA	CASSPIARAMETQYF	TGTGCCAGCAGCCCGATCGCCCGCGCGATGGAGACCCAGTACTTC
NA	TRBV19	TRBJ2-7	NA	CASSIRIGGFDEQYF	TGTGCCAGTAGTATAAGGATTGGAGGGTTCGACGAGCAGTACTTC
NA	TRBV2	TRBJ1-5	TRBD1	CASETGAGNQPQHF	TGTGCCAGCGAGACAGGGGCCGGGAATCAGCCCCAGCATTTT
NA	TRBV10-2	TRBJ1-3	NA	CASSEVGDSLSGNTIYF	TGCGCCAGCAGTGAAGTCGGTGATAGCCTCTCTGGAAACACCATATATTTT
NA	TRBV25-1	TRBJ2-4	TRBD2	CASSESLRGENIQYF	TGTGCCAGCAGTGAAAGCTTGCGGGGGGAAAACATTCAGTACTTC
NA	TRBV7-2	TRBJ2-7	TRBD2	CASSPSRLAGEQYF	TGTGCCAGCAGCCCGTCCCGTTTAGCGGGAGAGCAGTACTTC
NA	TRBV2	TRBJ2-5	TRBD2	CASLDRTSGSLETQYF	TGTGCCAGCCTCGACCGGACTAGCGGGAGTTTGGAGACCCAGTACTTC
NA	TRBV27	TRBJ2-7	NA	CASREGEGLYEQYF	TGTGCCAGCAGAGAGGGTGAAGGCCTCTACGAGCAGTACTTC
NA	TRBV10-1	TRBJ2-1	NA	CATSSGNEQFF	TGCGCCACCTCCTCCGGGAATGAGCAGTTCTTC
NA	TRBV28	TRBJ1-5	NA	CASSPGRASNQPQHF	TGTGCCAGCAGTCCCGGGAGGGCGAGCAATCAGCCCCAGCATTTT
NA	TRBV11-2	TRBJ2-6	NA	CASSLFEGSGANVLTF	TGTGCCAGCAGCTTATTCGAAGGGTCCGGGGCCAACGTCCTGACTTTC
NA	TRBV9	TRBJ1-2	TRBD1	CASSVAKGTGDGYTF	TGTGCCAGCAGCGTAGCTAAGGGGACAGGGGATGGCTACACCTTC
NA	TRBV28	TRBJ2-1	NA	CASTSATGDRTNEQFF	TGTGCCAGCACTTCGGCTACGGGGGACAGAACCAATGAGCAGTTCTTC
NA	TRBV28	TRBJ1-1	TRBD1	CASSLSLVGQGACAFF	TGTGCCAGCAGTTTATCCCTAGTCGGACAGGGGGCCTGCGCTTTCTTT
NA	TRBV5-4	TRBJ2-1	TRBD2	CASSLVLGGDPGNEQFF	TGTGCCAGCAGCTTGGTGCTGGGAGGGGACCCTGGCAATGAGCAGTTCTTC
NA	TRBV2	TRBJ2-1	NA	CASSDQPPSYNEQFF	TGTGCCAGCAGTGACCAGCCACCCTCCTACAATGAGCAGTTCTTC